The 20 T cell receptor beta chains reported below all come from one sample, sequenced in a study of graft-versus-host responses after intestinal transplantation. Repertoires were generated with immunoSEQ multiplex PCR, while TCRdb's copy carries only in-frame clones and drops some. The table records 85,000 to 95,000 clones, around 93% of them present only once. These receptors have no identified antigens. The material sequenced was unstimulated CD8+ T cells sorted from spleen or lymph node cells, taken before intestinal transplant. The receptors were sampled from a human donor who received an intestinal transplant.

This rearrangement joins TRBV19 to TRBJ1-5; a possible D gene is TRBD1 (6 bases). This CDR3 spans 14 amino acids. The ends were cut back, 3 bases at V and 9 bases at J, with 15 bases in the middle. Germline V lookup: CDR1 LNHDA, CDR2 SQIVND (reference sequence). CDR3 sequence (DNA): TGTGCCAGTAGTATCCAGGGGTCGGGGACGCCCCAGCATTTT. Translated: CASSIQGSGTPQHF.

This chain uses TRBV2 with TRBJ1-1, with D unresolved. Germline loops: CDR1 SNHLY, CDR2 FYNNEI. The V end lost 7 bases, the J end lost 1 base, and 7 bases lay between the germline ends. The CDR3 spans 12 residues. CDR3 amino acids: CASIEGNTEAFF. CDR3 coding DNA: TGTGCCAGCATAGAGGGGAACACTGAAGCTTTCTTT. Variable domain in full (rest from reference TRBV2 and TRBJ1-1): EPEVTQTPSHQVTQMGQEVILRCVPISNHLYFYWYRQILGQKVEFLVSFYNNEISEKSEIFDDQFSVERPDGSNFTLKIRSTKLEDSAMYFCASIEGNTEAFFGQGTRLTVV.

This clone was recorded only once. CDR3 in amino acids: CASSPRDRGYDTQYF. The CDR3 bases are TGTGCCAGCAGCCCTCGGGACAGGGGTTATGATACGCAGTATTTT. This chain joins TRBV7-9 and TRBJ2-3; 10 bases line up with TRBD1. The V gene's germline CDR1 is SEHNR and CDR2 FQNEAQ (reference sequence). J was trimmed by 6 bases and V by 5 bases; bases with no gene match: 8. The CDR3 has 15 amino acids.

This clone occurred once. The gene calls are TRBV11-2 and TRBJ2-7; a possible D gene is TRBD1 (6 bases). The CDR3 length is 16 residues. Germline V lookup: CDR1 SGHAT, CDR2 FQNNGV. Trimming removed 5 bases from V and 0 bases from J, with 17 bases in between. CDR3: CASSQVGTSYSYEQYF. DNA of the CDR3: TGTGCCAGCAGCCAGGTGGGGACAAGTTACTCCTACGAGCAGTACTTC.

This chain uses TRBV4-3 with TRBJ2-5; possible D gene TRBD1, 5 bases. V was shortened by 3 bases and J by 5 bases, with 16 bases between the two germline ends. The CDR3 has 15 amino acids. Germline V CDR1 and CDR2: LGHNA, YSLEER. DNA of the CDR3: TGCGCCAGCAGCCAGGACCTTGGGGCGGATGAGACCCAGTACTTC. It is translated as CASSQDLGADETQYF.

This rearrangement joins TRBV7-9 to TRBJ1-2; D is uncertain. This CDR3 comprises 12 residues. In germline, CDR1 is SEHNR, CDR2 FQNEAQ (reference sequence). V dropped 1 base and J dropped 8 bases, with 8 bases sitting between them. CDR3 in amino acids: CASSLDGGGYTF. The CDR3 coding sequence is TGTGCCAGCAGCTTAGATGGAGGCGGCTACACCTTC.

The chain links TRBV27 to TRBJ2-7; 9 bases map to TRBD1. The ends lost 6 bases at V and 3 bases at J; junction bases unmatched: 9. CDR3 length: 15 residues. Germline CDR1 reads MNHEY; CDR2 reads SMNVEV (reference sequence). The CDR3: CASSLLPGQGYEQYF. The DNA of the CDR3 is TGTGCCAGCAGCCTCCTCCCGGGACAGGGCTACGAGCAGTACTTC.

This clone was observed a handful of times. This chain connects TRBV2 to TRBJ1-4, with D uncertain. Trimming took off 1 base at V and 4 bases at J, with 7 bases between the two ends. This CDR3 has 14 residues. Germline V CDR1 and CDR2: SNHLY, FYNNEI. The CDR3 loop is CASSEGRDNEKLFF. The CDR3 nucleotides read TGTGCCAGCAGTGAAGGACGGGATAATGAAAAACTGTTTTTT.

This sequence joins TRBV9 and TRBJ2-3; 7 bases line up with TRBD1. This CDR3 has 14 residues. The V segment lost 0 bases and the J segment 4 bases; nucleotides outside the gene matches: 2. Germline V gene lookup returns CDR1 SGDLS and CDR2 YYNGEE. CDR3 residues: CASSVEGQPDTQYF. The DNA of the CDR3 is TGTGCCAGCAGCGTAGAGGGACAGCCAGATACGCAGTATTTT.

The gene calls are TRBV10-1 and TRBJ1-2; TRBD1 is a possible D gene (5 bases). This CDR3 has 13 amino acids. V was clipped by 8 bases and J by 3 bases, with 13 bases between them. Per germline, CDR1 WNHNN and CDR2 SYGVQD (reference sequence). The CDR3 DNA reads TGCGCCAGCCCCGACAGTGATGACTATGGCTACACCTTC. Amino acid sequence: CASPDSDDYGYTF.

CDR3 sequence reads: CSVEEEAGGDNEQFF. The CDR3 DNA follows: TGCAGCGTTGAAGAGGAGGCGGGGGGGGACAATGAGCAGTTCTTC. The chain combines TRBV29-1 with TRBJ2-1; TRBD2 agrees at 9 bases. Germline-derived CDR1 and CDR2 are SQVTM and ANQGSEA. V shed 0 bases and J 5 bases; nucleotides not matched to a gene: 5. The CDR3 covers 15 residues.

As for this clone: The final CDR3 position lacks the conserved phenylalanine or tryptophan, pointing to a likely read error. Because the CDR3's place on the DNA is in doubt, the DNA is left out and the CDR3 is given as listed by TCRdb. V is TRBV4-3 and J is TRBJ2-6; the table's D gene call, TRBD2, was not cross checked with the DNA. CDR1 and CDR2 from the germline V gene are LGHNA and YSLEER. The CDR3 has 9 residues if both end residues are counted. CDR3: CASSQAEGS.

This sequence joins TRBV29-1 and TRBJ1-2; TRBD1 is a possible D gene (5 bases). V lost 0 bases and J lost 4, with 15 bases in between. This CDR3 contains 15 residues. Germline CDR1 reads SQVTM; CDR2 reads ANQGSEA. For the CDR3, the DNA is TGCAGCGTTGAAGATCCATTGACAGACTTCTATGGCTACACCTTC. Protein sequence: CSVEDPLTDFYGYTF.

Regarding this clone: Within the sample, other DNA sequences also encode this same CDR3. The CDR3 protein is CASSLGDRSSYEQYF. The CDR3 DNA sequence: TGTGCCAGCAGCTTAGGGGACAGGTCCTCCTACGAGCAGTACTTC. The J gene is TRBJ2-7, the V gene TRBV7-8, with 8 bases matching TRBD1. Germline V gives CDR1 SGHVS, CDR2 FQNEAQ. V trimming: 1 base; J trimming: 0 bases; junction bases outside the gene matches: 2. CDR3 length equals 15 residues.

This chain uses TRBV7-9 with TRBJ2-5; TRBD1 matches 7 bases. Germline V gene lookup returns CDR1 SEHNR and CDR2 FQNEAQ (reference sequence). The CDR3 loop spans 14 amino acids. The junction had 8 bases not matched to a gene; V was cut back by 5 bases and J by 5 bases. In DNA, the CDR3 is TGTGCCAGCAGCCCCCCCCGACAGGGTGAGACCCAGTACTTC. It yields the protein CASSPPRQGETQYF.

V usage is TRBV13 and J usage is TRBJ2-1; D not certain. In germline, CDR1 is PRHDT, CDR2 FYEKMQ (reference sequence). Trimming took 3 bases from V and 6 from J, leaving 6 bases between them. The CDR3 consists of 12 residues. Here the CDR3 reads CASSFVSNEQFF. CDR3 sequence (DNA): TGTGCCAGCAGCTTTGTGAGCAATGAGCAGTTCTTC.

The chain employs TRBV6-4 and TRBJ2-3, with TRBD2 matching over 14 bases. Germline values: CDR1 MRHNA, CDR2 SNTAGT. This CDR3 spans 15 amino acids. V dropped 8 bases and J dropped 4; count of bases not matched to a gene: 5. The CDR3 coding sequence is TGTGCCAGCTCCCCGACTAGCGGGGGGGCAGATACGCAGTATTTT. Amino acids: CASSPTSGGADTQYF.

The chain couples TRBV30 to TRBJ2-1, with TRBD2 matching over 9 bases. The junction had 4 bases not matched to a gene; V was cut back by 0 bases and J by 4 bases. The CDR3 covers 15 residues. Germline assignment: CDR1 GTSNPN and CDR2 SVGIG (reference sequence). The CDR3: CAWSVLAGMYNEQFF. The CDR3, as DNA: TGTGCCTGGAGTGTACTAGCGGGTATGTACAATGAGCAGTTCTTC.

J is TRBJ2-1 and V is TRBV5-1; 9 bases agree with TRBD1. The CDR3 length is 16 residues. J was trimmed by 5 bases and V by 4 bases; bases with no gene match: 10. Germline V lookup: CDR1 SGHRS, CDR2 YFSETQ. The CDR3 loop reads CASSPWARTGDNEQFF. CDR3 sequence (DNA): TGCGCCAGCAGCCCTTGGGCCCGGACAGGGGACAATGAGCAGTTCTTC. The full variable domain, completed using reference TRBV5-1 and TRBJ2-1, is KAGVTQTPRYLIKTRGQQVTLSCSPISGHRSVSWYQQTPGQGLQFLFEYFSETQRNKGNFPGRFSGRQFSNSRSEMNVSTLELGDSALYLCASSPWARTGDNEQFFGPGTRLTVL.

The table lists this clone with a count of one. This chain joins TRBV30 and TRBJ1-1; 12 bases map to TRBD1. V shed 5 bases, J shed 4 bases, and the junction held 8 bases outside the gene matches. The germline V gene has CDR1 GTSNPN and CDR2 SVGIG (reference sequence). CDR3 length: 15 residues. The CDR3 DNA is TGTGCCTGGGGCTGGGACAGGGGGCTTGGCACTGAAGCTTTCTTT. Amino acids: CAWGWDRGLGTEAFF.